This TCR beta chain came from a study of vaccination effects on CD4 cells after COVID-19. Study at large: It was with about 10 IU/ml IL-2 and 8 to 10 ug/ml peptides that around 1.8 million PBMC per well were cultured.

The repertoire was sequenced with immunoSEQ multiplex PCR; TCRdb's copy has only in-frame clones and lacks some. The sample holds roughly 64,000 clones, approximately 72% seen once. Culture proceeded for 9 to 11 days, and CD4+ T cells were then isolated. Whole-study findings and limits: The study, lacking early post-infection timepoints, had few convalescent patients. In the late period after vaccination, infection- and vaccine-induced clones contracted markedly.

For this clone: Its antigen is currently unknown.

V lost 5 bases to trimming and J lost 2 bases; unmatched junction nucleotides: 3. The germline V gene has CDR1 SGHTS and CDR2 YDEGEE. The CDR3 runs 14 residues. The receptor comes from a human donor who had a prior SARS-CoV-2 infection. The rearrangement uses TRBV5-8 and TRBJ2-2; the match to TRBD1 covers 7 bases. The starting material was CD4+ T cells from PBMCs cultured without peptide, obtained before COVID-19 vaccination. CDR3 in DNA: TGTGCCAGCAGGACAGGGTCTAACACCGGGGAGCTGTTTTTT. It encodes CASRTGSNTGELFF.